The 22 T cell receptor beta chains in this list originate from one sample, sequenced in a study of blood T cell repertoires in COVID-19. TCRdb's copy holds only in-frame clones and misses some; the assay was immunoSEQ multiplex PCR. The sample lists 250,000 to 300,000 clones; about 89% were seen once. The sample taken for sequencing was PBMCs or T cells enriched from blood (not recorded which). The source of these receptors is a middle-aged woman who had recovered from COVID-19.

J is TRBJ1-5 and V is TRBV6-2 or TRBV6-3; 7 nucleotides align to TRBD1. V shed 6 bases, J shed 2 bases, and the junction held 7 bases outside the gene matches. Germline CDR1 MNHEY, CDR2 SVGEGT. This CDR3 has 15 residues. The CDR3 loop is CASSSIDRGNQPQHF. CDR3 coding DNA: TGTGCCAGCAGCTCGATAGACAGGGGCAATCAGCCCCAGCATTTT.

This clone was recorded only once. The CDR3 loop is CASSFSPANEQFF. In nucleotides, the CDR3 is TGTGCCAGCAGCTTTAGTCCCGCTAACGAGCAGTTCTTC. The chain couples TRBV11-2 to TRBJ2-1; no firm D call. The germline gives CDR1 SGHAT, CDR2 FQNNGV. V lost 3 bases and J 10 bases, leaving 13 bases between the germline ends. There are 13 residues in the CDR3.

This clone has a single count. The V gene is TRBV7-2, the J gene TRBJ2-7; D is uncertain. The CDR3 has 14 amino acids. Germline V lookup: CDR1 SGHTA, CDR2 FQGNSA. With 0 bases removed from V and 3 bases from J, the gap between germline ends came to 9 bases. Here the CDR3 reads CASSLAAAGYEQYF. The CDR3 DNA sequence: TGTGCCAGCAGCTTAGCTGCGGCCGGCTACGAGCAGTACTTC.

This chain uses TRBV27 with TRBJ1-6; TRBD1 matches at 8 bases. The germline gives CDR1 MNHEY, CDR2 SMNVEV (reference sequence). J gave up 2 bases and V 6 bases, and 3 bases lay outside the gene matches. This CDR3 contains 15 residues. The CDR3 loop is CASRMDRAYNSPLHF. The CDR3 DNA follows: TGTGCCAGCAGGATGGACAGGGCCTATAATTCACCCCTCCACTTT.

The chain links TRBV27 to TRBJ1-1; D unclear. The CDR3 has 15 residues. The germline gives CDR1 MNHEY, CDR2 SMNVEV (reference sequence). The V end was cut by 3 bases, the J end by 2 bases, with 13 bases between. The CDR3 sequence: CASSFRLGSNTEAFF. The CDR3 DNA reads TGTGCCAGCAGTTTTAGGTTGGGCAGCAACACTGAAGCTTTCTTT.

The gene calls are TRBV7-9 and TRBJ1-1; no clear D. This CDR3 is 13 amino acids long. V was shortened by 5 bases and J by 0 bases, with 7 bases between the two germline ends. Germline lookup yields CDR1 SEHNR and CDR2 FQNEAQ (reference sequence). The CDR3 DNA sequence: TGTGCCAGCAGCGAAGGAGTGAACACTGAAGCTTTCTTT. Translated: CASSEGVNTEAFF.

The chain links TRBV16 to TRBJ1-3; TRBD1 might be the D (6 bases). Germline-derived CDR1 and CDR2 are KGHSY and FQNENV. Deletions cut 0 bases from V and 2 bases from J, with 11 bases between. This CDR3 is 16 amino acids long. CDR3 protein: CASSQSPGVTGNTIYF. CDR3 in DNA: TGTGCCAGCAGCCAATCACCAGGGGTGACTGGAAACACCATATATTTT. The full variable domain, completed using reference TRBV16 and TRBJ1-3, is GEEVAQTPKHLVRGEGQKAKLYCAPIKGHSYVFWYQQVLKNEFKFLISFQNENVFDETGMPKERFSAKCLPNSPCSLEIQATKLEDSAVYFCASSQSPGVTGNTIYFGEGSWLTVV.

This clone was seen just once. The gene calls are TRBV27 and TRBJ2-1; the D gene is possibly TRBD2 (7 bases). The CDR3 sequence is 14 residues long. In germline, CDR1 is MNHEY, CDR2 SMNVEV (reference sequence). Trimming shortened V by 6 bases and J by 4 bases, and 13 bases separated the two germline ends. The CDR3 loop is CASREGGVYNEQFF. In DNA form, the CDR3 reads TGTGCCAGCAGGGAGGGGGGGGTATACAATGAGCAGTTCTTC.

The chain recombines TRBV7-2 with TRBJ1-5; D may be TRBD1 (6 bases). This CDR3 is 16 amino acids long. Deletions cut 4 bases from V and 1 base from J, with 14 bases between. Germline CDR1 reads SGHTA; CDR2 reads FQGNSA. Here the CDR3 reads CASSSESGVSNQPQHF. CDR3 bases: TGTGCCAGCAGCTCAGAGTCAGGGGTAAGCAATCAGCCCCAGCATTTT.

The chain couples TRBV7-8 to TRBJ1-2; possibly TRBD1 for D (6 bases). V lost 5 bases, J lost 0 bases, and 22 bases lay in between. Per germline, CDR1 SGHVS and CDR2 FQNEAQ. The CDR3 extends over 18 amino acids. The CDR3 protein is CASSAWRTGYGANYGYTF. DNA of the CDR3: TGTGCCAGCAGCGCCTGGAGAACAGGGTACGGAGCTAACTATGGCTACACCTTC.

V usage is TRBV4-1 and J usage is TRBJ1-2, with no clear D. This CDR3 has 13 amino acids. V lost 0 bases and J lost 8, with 10 bases in between. Germline loops: CDR1 MGHRA, CDR2 YSYEKL. In DNA, the CDR3 is TGCGCCAGCAGCCAAGATCTTGTGGGCGGCTACACCTTC. Its translation: CASSQDLVGGYTF.

The J gene is TRBJ2-5, the V gene TRBV7-2, with a possible D match to TRBD2 (6 bases). Germline-derived CDR1 and CDR2 are SGHTA and FQGNSA. This CDR3 region has 15 residues. The V end was cut by 2 bases, the J end by 6 bases, with 16 bases between. This chain's CDR3 is CASSLSGPAKQTQYF. CDR3 bases: TGTGCCAGCAGCTTAAGCGGGCCGGCAAAGCAGACCCAGTACTTC.

In its sample, this clone was seen once. This chain uses TRBV9 with TRBJ1-6; D perhaps matches TRBD1 (5 bases). Germline CDR1 and CDR2: SGDLS and YYNGEE. V dropped 2 bases and J dropped 6 bases, with 12 bases sitting between them. CDR3 length: 15 amino acids. This CDR3 reads CASSVRGRTNSPLHF. The CDR3 nucleotides read TGTGCCAGCAGCGTGCGGGGCAGGACTAATTCACCCCTCCACTTT. Looking up the rest from reference TRBV9 and TRBJ1-6 gives the full variable domain: DSGVTQTPKHLITATGQRVTLRCSPRSGDLSVYWYQQSLDQGLQFLIQYYNGEERAKGNILERFSAQQFPDLHSELNLSSLELGDSALYFCASSVRGRTNSPLHFGNGTRLTVT.

The chain joins TRBV18 to TRBJ2-7, with D perhaps TRBD2 (5 bases). The CDR3 has 14 residues. Trimming cost V 0 bases and J 7 bases, with 13 bases left between them. Germline CDR1 KGHSH, CDR2 LQKENI. CDR3 region: CASSPPPDPGEQYF. The CDR3 nucleotides are TGTGCCAGCTCACCACCGCCGGACCCGGGGGAGCAGTACTTC. Combining the CDR3 with reference TRBV18 and TRBJ2-7 gives the whole variable domain NAGVMQNPRHLVRRRGQEARLRCSPMKGHSHVYWYRQLPEEGLKFMVYLQKENIIDESGMPKERFSAEFPKEGPSILRIQQVVRGDSAAYFCASSPPPDPGEQYFGPGTRLTVT.

This clone was seen once. The chain uses TRBV24-1 and TRBJ2-3, with 7 nucleotides matching TRBD1. The germline gives CDR1 KGHDR, CDR2 SFDVKD. Germline trimming cut 4 bases from V and 4 bases from J; bases unmatched to any gene: 4. The CDR3 is 14 amino acids. CDR3 in amino acids: CATSEAQGADTQYF. CDR3 coding DNA: TGTGCCACCAGTGAGGCCCAGGGGGCAGATACGCAGTATTTT.

This rearrangement joins TRBV5-4 to TRBJ1-4; 7 bases agree with TRBD1. There are 15 residues in the CDR3. V lost 0 bases to trimming and J lost 3 bases; unmatched junction nucleotides: 2. Germline CDR1 SGHNT, CDR2 YYREEE (reference sequence). The CDR3 sequence is CASSLGGGPNEKLFF. The CDR3 region has the DNA TGTGCCAGCAGCTTGGGAGGGGGCCCTAATGAAAAACTGTTTTTT.

The chain combines TRBV18 with TRBJ2-7, with D perhaps matching TRBD1 (6 bases). There are 12 residues in the CDR3. Germline CDR1 KGHSH, CDR2 LQKENI. V was shortened by 6 bases and J by 6 bases, with 12 bases between the two germline ends. The chain's CDR3 is CASSPDSGEQYF. CDR3 coding DNA: TGTGCCAGCTCGCCGGACAGCGGCGAGCAGTACTTC. Based on the CDR3 plus reference TRBV18 and TRBJ2-7, the full variable domain is NAGVMQNPRHLVRRRGQEARLRCSPMKGHSHVYWYRQLPEEGLKFMVYLQKENIIDESGMPKERFSAEFPKEGPSILRIQQVVRGDSAAYFCASSPDSGEQYFGPGTRLTVT.

The chain couples TRBV7-9 to TRBJ1-1, with 7 bases matching TRBD1. V lost 5 bases and J lost 2; bases outside the gene matches: 14. There are 17 residues in the CDR3. Germline loops: CDR1 SEHNR, CDR2 FQNEAQ (reference sequence). The CDR3 spells CASSRATTGALNTEAFF. The CDR3 DNA reads TGTGCCAGCAGCCGAGCTACAACAGGGGCACTAAACACTGAAGCTTTCTTT. The variable domain in full, completed from reference TRBV7-9 and TRBJ1-1, reads DTGVSQNPRHKITKRGQNVTFRCDPISEHNRLYWYRQTLGQGPEFLTYFQNEAQLEKSRLLSDRFSAERPKGSFSTLEIQRTEQGDSAMYLCASSRATTGALNTEAFFGQGTRLTVV.

The chain recombines TRBV7-9 with TRBJ2-7; D is unclear. Trimming took 2 bases from V and 2 from J, leaving 13 bases between them. The CDR3 totals 15 residues. Germline V CDR1 and CDR2: SEHNR, FQNEAQ (reference sequence). DNA of the CDR3: TGTGCCAGCAGCTTAACTCAGACTTTCACCTACGAGCAGTACTTC. It yields the protein CASSLTQTFTYEQYF.

Only a few counts were recorded for this clone. The chain joins TRBV4-1 to TRBJ1-4; no definite D call. Germline values: CDR1 MGHRA, CDR2 YSYEKL. The CDR3 sequence is 13 residues long. Trimming stripped 0 bases from V and 9 bases from J, with 8 bases between. The CDR3 DNA sequence: TGCGCCAGCAGCCAAGATCTTTTCCAAAAACTGTTTTTT. Translating gives CASSQDLFQKLFF.

This chain joins TRBV19 and TRBJ2-3, with 10 bases that match TRBD2. J was trimmed by 7 bases and V by 1 base; bases with no gene match: 8. This CDR3 contains 16 residues. The V gene's germline CDR1 is LNHDA and CDR2 SQIVND (reference sequence). The CDR3 bases are TGTGCCAGTAGTATAGGAGTTAGCGGGGGGCATAATACGCAGTATTTT. As protein: CASSIGVSGGHNTQYF.

The chain combines TRBV21-1 with TRBJ1-4; the table's D call TRBD1 went unverified against the DNA. TRBV21-1 is a pseudogene. This CDR3 is built from 20 residues. CDR3 residues: CASSKVPGTGGEATNEKLFF. As DNA, the CDR3 is TGTGCCAGCAGCAAAGTACCGGGGACAGGGGGGGAGGCAACTAATGAAAAACTGTTTTTT.